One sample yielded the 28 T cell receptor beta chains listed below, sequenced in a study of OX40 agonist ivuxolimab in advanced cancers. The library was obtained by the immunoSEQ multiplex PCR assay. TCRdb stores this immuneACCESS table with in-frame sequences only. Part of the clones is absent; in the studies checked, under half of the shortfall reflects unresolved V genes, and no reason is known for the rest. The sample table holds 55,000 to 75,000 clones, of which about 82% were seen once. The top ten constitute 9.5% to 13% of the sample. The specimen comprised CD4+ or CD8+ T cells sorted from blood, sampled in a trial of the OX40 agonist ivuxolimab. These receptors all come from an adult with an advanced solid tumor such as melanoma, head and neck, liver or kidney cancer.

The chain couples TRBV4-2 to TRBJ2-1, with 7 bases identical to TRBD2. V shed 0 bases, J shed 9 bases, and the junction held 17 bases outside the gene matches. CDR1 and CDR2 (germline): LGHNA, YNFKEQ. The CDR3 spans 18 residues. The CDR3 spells CASSQESRVGEGRGEQFF. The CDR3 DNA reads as TGTGCCAGCAGCCAAGAATCGAGAGTGGGGGAGGGCCGTGGTGAGCAGTTCTTC.

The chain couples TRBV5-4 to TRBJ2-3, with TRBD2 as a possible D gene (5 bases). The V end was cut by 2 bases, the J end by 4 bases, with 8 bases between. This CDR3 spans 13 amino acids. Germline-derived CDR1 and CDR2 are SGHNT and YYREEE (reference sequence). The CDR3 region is CASSFGNADTQYF. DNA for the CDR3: TGTGCCAGCAGCTTCGGGAACGCAGATACGCAGTATTTT.

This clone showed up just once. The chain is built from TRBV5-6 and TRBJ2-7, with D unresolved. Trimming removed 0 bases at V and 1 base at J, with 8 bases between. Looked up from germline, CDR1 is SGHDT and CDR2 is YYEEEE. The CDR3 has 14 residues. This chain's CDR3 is CASSLGDNSYEQYF. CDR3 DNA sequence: TGTGCCAGCAGCTTGGGAGATAATTCCTACGAGCAGTACTTC. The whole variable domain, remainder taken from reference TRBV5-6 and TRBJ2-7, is DAGVTQSPTHLIKTRGQQVTLRCSPKSGHDTVSWYQQALGQGPQFIFQYYEEEERQRGNFPDRFSGHQFPNYSSELNVNALLLGDSALYLCASSLGDNSYEQYFGPGTRLTVT.

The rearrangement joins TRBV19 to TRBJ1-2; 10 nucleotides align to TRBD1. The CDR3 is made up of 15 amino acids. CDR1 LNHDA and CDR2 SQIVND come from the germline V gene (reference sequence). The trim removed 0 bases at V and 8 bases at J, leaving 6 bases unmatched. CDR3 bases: TGTGCCAGTAGTATAGATCGACAGGGGGCCGGCGGCTACACCTTC. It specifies CASSIDRQGAGGYTF.

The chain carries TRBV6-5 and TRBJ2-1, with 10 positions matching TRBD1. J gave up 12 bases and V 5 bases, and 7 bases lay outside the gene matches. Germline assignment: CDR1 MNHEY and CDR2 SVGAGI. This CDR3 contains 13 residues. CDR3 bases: TGTGCCAGCAGTCTCGACAGGGGGCATGTGCAGTTCTTC. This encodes CASSLDRGHVQFF.

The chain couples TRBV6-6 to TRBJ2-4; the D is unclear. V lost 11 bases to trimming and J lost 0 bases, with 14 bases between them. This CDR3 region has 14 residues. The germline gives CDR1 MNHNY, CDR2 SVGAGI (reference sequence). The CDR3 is CAVVDGLAKNIQYF. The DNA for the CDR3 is TGTGCCGTAGTCGACGGGCTAGCCAAAAACATTCAGTACTTC.

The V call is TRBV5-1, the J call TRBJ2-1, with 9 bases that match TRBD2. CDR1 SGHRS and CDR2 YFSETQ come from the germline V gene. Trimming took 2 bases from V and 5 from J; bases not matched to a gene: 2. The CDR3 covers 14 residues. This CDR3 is CASSFASGDNEQFF. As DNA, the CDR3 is TGCGCCAGCAGCTTCGCTAGCGGGGACAATGAGCAGTTCTTC.

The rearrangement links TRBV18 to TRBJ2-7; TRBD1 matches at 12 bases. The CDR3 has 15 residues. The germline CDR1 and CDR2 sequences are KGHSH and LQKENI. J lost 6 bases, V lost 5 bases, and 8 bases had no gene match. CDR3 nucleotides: TGTGCCAGCTCAGACGGGACAGGGGGCTTGGGCGAGCAGTACGTC. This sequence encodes CASSDGTGGLGEQYV.

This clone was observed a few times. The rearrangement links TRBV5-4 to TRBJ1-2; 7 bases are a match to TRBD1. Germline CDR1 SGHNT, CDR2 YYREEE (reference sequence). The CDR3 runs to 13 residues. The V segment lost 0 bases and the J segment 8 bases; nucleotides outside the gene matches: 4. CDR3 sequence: CASSLGTGGGYTF. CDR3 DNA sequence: TGTGCCAGCAGCTTGGGGACAGGTGGGGGCTACACCTTC.

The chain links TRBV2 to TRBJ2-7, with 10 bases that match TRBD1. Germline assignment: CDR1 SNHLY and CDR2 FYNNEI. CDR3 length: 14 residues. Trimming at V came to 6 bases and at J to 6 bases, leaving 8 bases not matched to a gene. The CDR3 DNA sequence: TGTGCCAGCAGCGAGATCGGACAGGGGGGCGAGCAGTACTTC. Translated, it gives CASSEIGQGGEQYF.

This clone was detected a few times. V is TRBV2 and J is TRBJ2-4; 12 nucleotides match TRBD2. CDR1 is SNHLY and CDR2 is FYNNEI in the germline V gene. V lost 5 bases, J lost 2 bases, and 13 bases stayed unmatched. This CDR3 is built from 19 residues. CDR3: CASSPLTSGGPSTKNIQYF. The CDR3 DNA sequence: TGTGCCAGCAGTCCCCTGACTAGCGGGGGCCCCTCAACCAAAAACATTCAGTACTTC.

CDR3 sequence reads: CASSLMGGRGPDQPQHF. CDR3 nucleotide sequence: TGTGCCAGTAGCCTCATGGGGGGCAGGGGGCCTGATCAGCCCCAGCATTTT. V gene TRBV19 combines with J gene TRBJ1-5, with TRBD1 matching over 8 bases. The CDR3 totals 17 residues. Germline V CDR1 and CDR2: LNHDA, SQIVND (reference sequence). V lost 6 bases to trimming and J lost 5 bases; unmatched junction nucleotides: 15.

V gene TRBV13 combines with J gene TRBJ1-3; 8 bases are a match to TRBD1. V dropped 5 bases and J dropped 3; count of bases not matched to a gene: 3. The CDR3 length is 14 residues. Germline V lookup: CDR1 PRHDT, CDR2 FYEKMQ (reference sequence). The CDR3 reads CASSIQGVGNTIYF. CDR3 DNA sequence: TGTGCCAGCAGCATACAGGGGGTTGGAAACACCATATATTTT.

The CDR3 sequence is CASNQGGEKLFF. CDR3 nucleotide sequence: TGTGCCAGCAACCAGGGAGGGGAAAAACTGTTTTTT. The chain carries TRBV28 and TRBJ1-4; D is possibly TRBD1 (5 bases). This CDR3 comprises 12 residues. Trimming removed 7 bases at V and 8 bases at J, with 11 bases between. Germline loops: CDR1 MDHEN, CDR2 SYDVKM.

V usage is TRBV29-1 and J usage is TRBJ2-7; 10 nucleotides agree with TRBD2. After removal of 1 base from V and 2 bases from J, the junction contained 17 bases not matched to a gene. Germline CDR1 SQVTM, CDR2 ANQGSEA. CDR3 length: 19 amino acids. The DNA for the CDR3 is TGCAGCGTTGAAGTCCATCAGGCTAGCGGGAGCTCTTCCCCCTACGAGCAGTACTTC. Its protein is CSVEVHQASGSSSPYEQYF.

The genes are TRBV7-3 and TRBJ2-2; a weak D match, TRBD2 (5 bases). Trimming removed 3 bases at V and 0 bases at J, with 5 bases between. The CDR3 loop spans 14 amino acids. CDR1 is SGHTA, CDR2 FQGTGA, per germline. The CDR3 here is CASSLDSNTGELFF. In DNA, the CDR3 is TGTGCCAGCAGCTTGGACTCGAACACCGGGGAGCTGTTTTTT.

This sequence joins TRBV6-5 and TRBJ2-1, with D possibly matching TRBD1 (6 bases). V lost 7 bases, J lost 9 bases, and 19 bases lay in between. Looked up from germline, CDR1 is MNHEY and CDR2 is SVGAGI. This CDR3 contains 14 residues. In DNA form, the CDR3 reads TGTGCCAGCATGGGCGAAGGGGGTGGTGCTGAGCAGTTCTTC. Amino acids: CASMGEGGGAEQFF.

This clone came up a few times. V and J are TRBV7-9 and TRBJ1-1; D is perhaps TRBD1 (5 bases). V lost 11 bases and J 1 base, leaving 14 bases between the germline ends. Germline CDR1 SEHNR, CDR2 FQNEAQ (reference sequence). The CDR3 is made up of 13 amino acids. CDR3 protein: CAYTQGGNTEAFF. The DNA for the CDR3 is TGTGCCTATACCCAGGGTGGGAACACTGAAGCTTTCTTT.

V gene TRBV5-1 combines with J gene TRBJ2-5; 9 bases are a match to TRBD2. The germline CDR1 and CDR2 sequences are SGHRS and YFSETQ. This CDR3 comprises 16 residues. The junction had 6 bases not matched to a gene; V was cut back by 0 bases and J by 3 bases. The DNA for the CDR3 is TGCGCCAGCAGCTTGGGTCTAGCGGGAAGGGAAGAGACCCAGTACTTC. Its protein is CASSLGLAGREETQYF.

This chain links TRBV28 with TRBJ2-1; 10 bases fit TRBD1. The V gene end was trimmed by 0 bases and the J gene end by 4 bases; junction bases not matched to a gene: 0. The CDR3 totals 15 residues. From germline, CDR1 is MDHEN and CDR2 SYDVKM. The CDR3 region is CASSLWGQGYNEQFF. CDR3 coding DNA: TGTGCCAGCAGTTTATGGGGACAGGGGTACAATGAGCAGTTCTTC.

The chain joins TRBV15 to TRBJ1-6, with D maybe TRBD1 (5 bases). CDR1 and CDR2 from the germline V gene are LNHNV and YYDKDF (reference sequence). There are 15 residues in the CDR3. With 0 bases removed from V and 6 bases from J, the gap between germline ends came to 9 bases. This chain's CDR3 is CATSRDSTANSPLHF. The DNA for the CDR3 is TGTGCCACCAGCAGAGATTCGACAGCTAATTCACCCCTCCACTTT.

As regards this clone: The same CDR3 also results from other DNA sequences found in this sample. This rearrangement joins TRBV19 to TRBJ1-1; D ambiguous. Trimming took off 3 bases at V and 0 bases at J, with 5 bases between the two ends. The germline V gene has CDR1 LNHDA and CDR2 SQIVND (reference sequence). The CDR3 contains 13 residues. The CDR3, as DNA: TGTGCCAGTAGTATGATTTTGAACACTGAAGCTTTCTTT. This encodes CASSMILNTEAFF.

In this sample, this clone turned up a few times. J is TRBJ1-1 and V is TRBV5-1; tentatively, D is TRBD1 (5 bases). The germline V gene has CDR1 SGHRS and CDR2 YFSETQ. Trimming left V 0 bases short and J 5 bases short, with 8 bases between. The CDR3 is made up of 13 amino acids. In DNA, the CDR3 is TGCGCCAGCAGCTTGGCGTGGGGGACTGAAGCTTTCTTT. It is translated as CASSLAWGTEAFF.

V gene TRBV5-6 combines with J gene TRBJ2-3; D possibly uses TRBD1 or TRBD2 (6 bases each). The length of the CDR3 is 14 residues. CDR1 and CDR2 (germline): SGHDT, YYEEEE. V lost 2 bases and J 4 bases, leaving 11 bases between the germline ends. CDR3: CASSLPGEADTQYF. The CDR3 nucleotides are TGTGCCAGCAGCTTACCAGGGGAGGCAGATACGCAGTATTTT.

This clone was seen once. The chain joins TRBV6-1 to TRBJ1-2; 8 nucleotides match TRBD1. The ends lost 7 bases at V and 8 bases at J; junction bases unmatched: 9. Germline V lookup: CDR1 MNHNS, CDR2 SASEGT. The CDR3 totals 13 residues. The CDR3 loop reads CASTPRGLVGYTF. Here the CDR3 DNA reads TGTGCCAGCACGCCCAGGGGGCTTGTCGGCTACACCTTC.

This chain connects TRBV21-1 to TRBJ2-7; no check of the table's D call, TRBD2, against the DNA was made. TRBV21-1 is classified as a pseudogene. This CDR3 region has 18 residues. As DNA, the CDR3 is TGTGCCAGCTCAGCCCGGGACAGGCCGGGACTAGCGGGAGTTTTGCAGTACTTC. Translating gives CASSARDRPGLAGVLQYF.

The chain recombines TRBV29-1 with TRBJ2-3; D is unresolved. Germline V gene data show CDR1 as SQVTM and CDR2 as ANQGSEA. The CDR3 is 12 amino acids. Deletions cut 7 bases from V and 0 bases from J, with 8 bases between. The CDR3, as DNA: TGCAGCGGGCGGCCTAGCACAGATACGCAGTATTTT. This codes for CSGRPSTDTQYF.

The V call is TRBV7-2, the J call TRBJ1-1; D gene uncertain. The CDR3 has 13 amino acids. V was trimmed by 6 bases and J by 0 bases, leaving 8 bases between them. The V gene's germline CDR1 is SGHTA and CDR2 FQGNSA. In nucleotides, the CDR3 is TGTGCCAGCAGTGGGAGCATGAACACTGAAGCTTTCTTT. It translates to CASSGSMNTEAFF.